This T cell receptor beta chain was identified in a study of preoperative IRX-2 immunotherapy in early breast cancer. Libraries were prepared by immunoSEQ multiplex PCR; TCRdb keeps only in-frame clonotypes and omits some of them. The sample yields 20,000 to 30,000 clones, 75% to 80% seen once. Germline V CDR1 and CDR2: SGHNT, YENEEA. The germline V and J ends were trimmed by 4 bases and 2 bases, with 10 bases remaining between them. The CDR3 totals 14 residues. The treatment is: preoperative locoregional IRX-2 cytokine immunotherapy. Patients received preoperative, locoregional IRX-2 cytokine immunotherapy in a phase Ib study.

This chain links TRBV11-3 with TRBJ2-3; D possibly corresponds to TRBD1 (5 bases). The sequenced sample was lymph node tissue, obtained before IRX-2 immunotherapy. The receptor comes from a human donor with breast cancer. As DNA, the CDR3 is TGTGCCAGCAGCTCCCCGACAGACACAGATACGCAGTATTTT. It codes for CASSSPTDTDTQYF.